Included here is one T cell receptor beta chain sequence, with context. Antigen unknown. V dropped 5 bases and J dropped 2 bases, with 7 bases sitting between them. The CDR3 contains 12 residues. The germline gives CDR1 GTSNPN, CDR2 SVGIG (reference sequence). Patients all relapsed after autologous stem cell transplantation, and there was variation in brentuximab vedotin exposure. The record originates from a study of PD-1 blockade in classical Hodgkin lymphoma. Findings of the study overall: Baseline diversity resembling that of newly diagnosed patients was seen in complete responders. CD8+ TCR diversity did not rise significantly by C4D1, unlike CD4+.

Here immunoSEQ multiplex PCR was the method, and the copy in TCRdb shows in-frame clones only, minus some. The repertoire includes fewer than 100,000 clones, roughly 90% of them detected once, and around 20% sits in the top ten. This material consisted of peripheral blood mononuclear cells (PBMCs), taken at baseline. This TCR came from a human donor with classical Hodgkin lymphoma. V usage is TRBV30 and J usage is TRBJ1-5; D is ambiguous. CDR3 DNA: TGTGCCTGGGATAGGGGCAATCAGCCCCAGCATTTT. It codes for CAWDRGNQPQHF.